This TCR beta chain was sequenced during a study of radiotherapy plus CTLA-4 blockade in lung cancer. On the study more broadly: Among enrolled patients, under 20% responded and roughly 30% achieved disease control. Overall study findings and caveats: In blood, after radiotherapy plus ipilimumab, tumor-derived TCR clones expanded. The authors reported that early blood T cell clone dynamics, with interferon-beta, best predicted response.

Alongside CTLA-4 blockade with ipilimumab, patients with chemo-refractory metastatic non-small-cell lung cancer received focal radiation. This clone was counted only a few times. Antigen unknown. Repertoires were generated with immunoSEQ multiplex PCR, while TCRdb's copy carries only in-frame clones and drops some. The sample carries around 85,000 clones, 75% to 90% recorded once. Trimming removed 0 bases from V and 5 bases from J, with 14 bases in between. The CDR3 consists of 15 residues. CDR1 and CDR2 (germline): SGHDT, YYEEEE. This TCR was recovered from a human donor with non-small cell lung cancer who had a partial response to radiotherapy plus ipilimumab. Material: peripheral blood, obtained from a patient treated with radiotherapy plus ipilimumab. V usage is TRBV5-6 and J usage is TRBJ2-5; possible D gene TRBD1, 6 bases. CDR3 in amino acids: CASSLGYRVRETQYF. CDR3 nucleotide sequence: TGTGCCAGCAGCTTGGGGTACAGGGTGCGGGAGACCCAGTACTTC.